The next 2 T cell receptor beta chains were all read from a single sample in a study of CD8 T cells in ankylosing spondylitis. TCRdb reanalysed the 5' RACE reads using MiXCR and keeps one entry per CDR3 protein. The table has some 140,000 distinct CDR3 sequences, approximately 9.2% seen once. Sequenced: synovial fluid, either unsorted or a sorted T cell fraction (not recorded which). Receptors were obtained from a male donor with ankylosing spondylitis.

This clonotype was seen ten or more times. The chain links TRBV5-1 to TRBJ2-5; the match to TRBD1 covers 7 bases. Trimming took 5 bases from V and 5 from J; bases not matched to a gene: 9. This CDR3 has 14 residues. CDR1 is SGHRS and CDR2 is YFSETQ in the germline V gene. The CDR3 nucleotides are TGCGCCAGCAGACGAGGGGGCGAAGTGGAGACCCAGTACTTC. It specifies CASRRGGEVETQYF.

This clonotype has a count of ten or more. The chain uses TRBV7-9 and TRBJ1-1; perhaps TRBD1 as D (5 bases). Germline V CDR1 and CDR2: SEHNR, FQNEAQ (reference sequence). The length of the CDR3 is 13 residues. Trimming pared 3 bases from V and 2 bases from J, leaving 7 bases between. CDR3 protein: CASSFDSNTEAFF. The DNA for the CDR3 is TGTGCCAGCAGCTTTGACAGTAACACTGAAGCTTTCTTT.